These T cell receptor beta chains were read from a single sample in a study of T-cell memory formation after mild COVID-19. TCRdb re-derived calls from the 5' RACE reads in MiXCR, one entry per CDR3 protein. The table shows some 340,000 distinct CDR3 sequences, with 13% occurring only once. Material: PBMCs or a T cell subset sorted from them (not recorded which). The receptors come from a young man who had mild COVID-19 (a few samples of this study predate the infection). Cell type and time point are not known. The CDR3 runs from the conserved cysteine through the conserved F or W. D genes are given only for firm matches. Not every row has a clone size; where given, it reads once, few, many or a size class.

J | size | V | D | CDR3 | DNA
TRBJ1-6 | . | TRBV9 | . | CASSEDSNNSPLHF | TGTGCCAGCAGCGAGGACAGTAATAATTCACCCCTCCACTTT
TRBJ2-4 | few | TRBV19 | TRBD1 | CASSIDLLGDRGAKNIQYF | TGTGCCAGTAGTATAGATCTATTGGGTGACAGGGGAGCCAAAAACATTCAGTACTTC
TRBJ1-1 | . | TRBV24-1 | . | CATSDFAGEGDVTEAFF | TGTGCCACCAGTGATTTTGCAGGGGAGGGGGATGTGACTGAAGCTTTCTTT
TRBJ2-5 | few | TRBV6-2/TRBV6-3 | . | CASSRTRETQYF | TGTGCCAGCAGCAGGACTCGAGAGACCCAGTACTTC
TRBJ2-1 | few | TRBV18 | TRBD2 | CASSPVPSGGAFF | TGTGCCAGCTCACCCGTACCTAGCGGGGGTGCGTTCTTC
TRBJ1-1 | few | TRBV5-1 | TRBD1 | CASGGGTGRTEAFF | TGCGCCAGCGGCGGGGGGACAGGGAGGACTGAAGCTTTCTTT
TRBJ2-5 | few | TRBV5-1 | . | CASSFGGGAGETQYF | TGCGCCAGCAGCTTTGGAGGGGGCGCAGGAGAGACCCAGTACTTC
TRBJ2-3 | many | TRBV5-1 | TRBD2 | CASSSGTSGSTDTQYF | TGCGCCAGCAGCTCCGGGACTAGCGGGAGCACAGATACGCAGTATTTT
TRBJ1-6 | few | TRBV5-1 | TRBD1 | CASSAGTGGSPLHF | TGCGCCAGCAGCGCCGGGACAGGGGGATCACCCCTCCACTTT
TRBJ2-6 | many | TRBV5-5 | TRBD1 | CASSVVPGQASRSGANVLTF | TGTGCCAGCAGCGTCGTCCCGGGACAGGCTTCAAGGTCTGGGGCCAACGTCCTGACTTTC
TRBJ2-5 | few | TRBV2 | TRBD1 | CASRGFAGTGQETQYF | TGTGCCAGCAGGGGTTTCGCGGGGACAGGCCAAGAGACCCAGTACTTC
TRBJ2-4 | few | TRBV7-9 | . | CASSLLHIQYF | TGTGCCAGCAGCTTATTGCACATTCAGTACTTC
TRBJ2-1 | many | TRBV12-3/TRBV12-4 | . | CASSLYEQFF | TGTGCCAGCAGCCTTTATGAGCAGTTCTTC
TRBJ2-6 | few | TRBV3-1 | . | CASSRFLGLSGANVLTF | TGTGCCAGCAGCCGCTTTCTGGGGCTCTCTGGGGCCAACGTCCTGACTTTC
TRBJ1-2 | few | TRBV20-1 | . | CSARVAGSYGYTF | TGCAGTGCTAGAGTCGCGGGAAGCTATGGCTACACCTTC
TRBJ2-5 | few | TRBV7-9 | . | CASNKGVQETQYF | TGTGCCAGCAACAAGGGGGTTCAAGAGACCCAGTACTTC
TRBJ2-3 | few | TRBV27 | TRBD2 | CASSFGGKPPDTQYF | TGTGCCAGCAGTTTCGGGGGGAAGCCCCCAGATACGCAGTATTTT
TRBJ1-2 | few | TRBV7-9 | . | CAVPPRHGYTF | TGTGCCGTTCCTCCCCGGCACGGCTACACCTTC
TRBJ2-3 | few | TRBV6-5 | . | CASSYTGRLTDTQYF | TGTGCCAGCAGTTACACGGGACGGTTGACAGATACGCAGTATTTT
TRBJ1-2 | many | TRBV12-3/TRBV12-4 | . | CASSGVQAAGYTF | TGTGCCAGCAGTGGGGTCCAGGCAGCTGGCTACACCTTC
TRBJ2-4 | many | TRBV5-1 | TRBD2 | CASSSTTSGGNIQYF | TGCGCCAGCAGCTCAACCACTAGCGGGGGAAACATTCAGTACTTC
TRBJ2-3 | . | TRBV6-2/TRBV6-3 | TRBD2 | CATIGTSGGTNTDTQYF | TGTGCCACGATTGGGACTAGCGGGGGGACCAACACAGATACGCAGTATTTT
TRBJ1-2 | . | TRBV6-6 | TRBD1 | CASSYSRTGVYGYTF | TGTGCCAGCAGTTACAGTCGGACAGGCGTTTATGGCTACACCTTC
TRBJ1-4 | many | TRBV7-2 | TRBD1 | CASSRTGGNEKLFF | TGTGCCAGCAGCCGGACAGGGGGTAATGAAAAACTGTTTTTT
TRBJ2-7 | . | TRBV5-1 | TRBD1 | CASSTTGGGNEQYF | TGCGCCAGCAGCACGACAGGGGGAGGAAACGAGCAGTACTTC
TRBJ2-1 | . | TRBV7-9 | . | CASSFQNEQFF | TGTGCCAGCAGCTTTCAGAATGAGCAGTTCTTC
TRBJ2-1 | . | TRBV4-3 | . | CASSQDGGLDEQFF | TGCGCCAGCAGCCAAGATGGGGGGTTGGATGAGCAGTTCTTC
TRBJ1-1 | few | TRBV6-5 | . | CASFARVLEAFF | TGTGCCAGCTTCGCGCGGGTCCTTGAAGCTTTCTTT
TRBJ1-3 | few | TRBV4-3 | . | CASSFTGSKPTGNTIYF | TGCGCCAGCAGCTTCACAGGGTCGAAGCCCACTGGAAACACCATATATTTT
TRBJ2-3 | many | TRBV4-3 | TRBD1 | CASSQGGQEWDTQYF | TGCGCCAGCAGCCAAGGGGGACAGGAGTGGGATACGCAGTATTTT
TRBJ2-1 | . | TRBV7-2 | . | CASSFRGGSYNEQFF | TGTGCCAGCAGCTTCAGGGGTGGCTCCTACAATGAGCAGTTCTTC
TRBJ1-4 | . | TRBV2 | . | CASSEQGPGEKLFF | TGTGCCAGCAGCGAGCAGGGGCCGGGTGAAAAACTGTTTTTT
TRBJ1-2 | . | TRBV29-1 | . | CSVEATNYGYTF | TGCAGCGTTGAGGCTACGAACTATGGCTACACCTTC
TRBJ1-6 | few | TRBV7-9 | . | CASGLLVDNSPLHF | TGTGCCAGCGGTCTCCTGGTCGATAATTCACCCCTCCACTTT
TRBJ2-2 | few | TRBV12-3/TRBV12-4 | . | CASTPLQTGELFF | TGTGCCAGCACCCCCCTCCAGACCGGGGAGCTGTTTTTT
TRBJ1-1 | few | TRBV5-1 | TRBD1 | CASSSGTASRNTEAFF | TGCGCCAGCAGCTCGGGGACAGCCTCTCGGAACACTGAAGCTTTCTTT
TRBJ2-3 | few | TRBV7-2 | . | CASSLLDRGHGTQYF | TGTGCCAGCAGCTTACTTGATCGGGGCCATGGTACGCAGTATTTT